This TCR beta chain was sequenced in a study of PD-L1 blockade in urothelial cancer. Study background: Every 3 weeks, patients received intravenous atezolizumab 1,200 mg, beginning 2014. About 90% of the roughly 30 patients were men whose urothelial cancer was bladder-origin.

Stated time point: pretreatment peripheral blood. CDR1 and CDR2 (germline): SQVTM, ANQGSEA. V was trimmed by 0 bases and J by 4 bases, leaving 10 bases between them. CDR3 length: 14 residues. Sequenced by immunoSEQ multiplex PCR; TCRdb stores in-frame clones only, minus some. The profile shows approximately 55,000 clones, about 86% of them singletons. Of note for this clone: Its antigen is as yet unknown.

General observations from the study: Enhanced expansion of tumor-associated blood clones at 3 weeks characterized durable-benefit patients. Below-median pretreatment blood TCR clonality was a predictor of better survival.

Source: PBMCs, taken around atezolizumab (anti-PD-L1) treatment. The rearrangement uses TRBV29-1 and TRBJ1-3; tentative D call: TRBD1 (6 bases). This sequence originates from a man in his sixties with urothelial cancer. The CDR3 spells CSVEDLTGGNTIYF. CDR3 DNA: TGCAGCGTTGAAGATCTAACAGGGGGAAACACCATATATTTT.